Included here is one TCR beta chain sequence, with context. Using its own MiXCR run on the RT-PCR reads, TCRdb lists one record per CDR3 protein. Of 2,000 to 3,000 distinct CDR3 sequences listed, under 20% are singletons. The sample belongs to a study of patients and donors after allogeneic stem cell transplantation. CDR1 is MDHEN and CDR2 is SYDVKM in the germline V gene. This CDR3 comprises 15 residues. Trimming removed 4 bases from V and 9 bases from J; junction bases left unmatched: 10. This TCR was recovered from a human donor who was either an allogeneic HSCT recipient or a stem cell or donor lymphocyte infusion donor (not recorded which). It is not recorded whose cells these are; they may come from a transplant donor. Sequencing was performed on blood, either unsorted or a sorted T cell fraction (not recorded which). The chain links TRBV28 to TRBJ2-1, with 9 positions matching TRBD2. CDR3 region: CASSSLAGYRGEQFF. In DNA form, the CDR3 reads TGTGCCAGCAGTTCGCTAGCGGGATATCGGGGTGAGCAGTTCTTC.